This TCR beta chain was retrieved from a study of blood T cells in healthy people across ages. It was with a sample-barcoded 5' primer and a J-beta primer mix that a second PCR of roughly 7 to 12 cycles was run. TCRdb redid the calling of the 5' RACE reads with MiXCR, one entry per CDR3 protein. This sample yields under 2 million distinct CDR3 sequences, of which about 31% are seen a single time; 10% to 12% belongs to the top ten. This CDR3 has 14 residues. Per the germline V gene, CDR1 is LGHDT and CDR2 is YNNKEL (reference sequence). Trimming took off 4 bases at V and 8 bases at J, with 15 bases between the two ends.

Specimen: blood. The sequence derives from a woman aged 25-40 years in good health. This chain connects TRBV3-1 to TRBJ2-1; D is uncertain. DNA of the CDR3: TGTGCCAGCAGCCTCCGGTACAAACCAGATGAGCAGTTCTTC. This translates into CASSLRYKPDEQFF.